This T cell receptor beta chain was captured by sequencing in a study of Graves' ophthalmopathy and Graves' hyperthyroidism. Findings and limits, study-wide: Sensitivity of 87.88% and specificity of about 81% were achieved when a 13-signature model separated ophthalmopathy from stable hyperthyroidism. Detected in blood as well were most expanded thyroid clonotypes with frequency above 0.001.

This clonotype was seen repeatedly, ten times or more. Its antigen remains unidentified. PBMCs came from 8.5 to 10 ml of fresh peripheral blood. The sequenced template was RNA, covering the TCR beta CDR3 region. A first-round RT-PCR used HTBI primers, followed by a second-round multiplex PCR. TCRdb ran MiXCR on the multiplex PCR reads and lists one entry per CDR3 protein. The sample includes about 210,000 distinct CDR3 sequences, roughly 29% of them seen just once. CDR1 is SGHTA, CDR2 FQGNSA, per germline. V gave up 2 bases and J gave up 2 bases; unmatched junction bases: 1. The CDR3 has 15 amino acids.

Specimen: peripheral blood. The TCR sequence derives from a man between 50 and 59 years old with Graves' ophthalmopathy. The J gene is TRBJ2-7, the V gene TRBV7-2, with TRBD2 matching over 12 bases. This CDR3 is CASSLLAGGTYEQYF. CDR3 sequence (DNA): TGTGCCAGCAGCTTACTAGCGGGAGGGACCTACGAGCAGTACTTC.